This TCR beta chain was observed in a study of beta chain features in type 1 diabetes. Study conclusions and caveats: Patients' naive, central memory and Treg TCRB repertoires seemed closer to one another than those of healthy donors. Possible PCR preference for shorter templates applied equally to patients and controls. Type 1 diabetes patients showed a moderate but significant shortening of TCRB CDR3s in all four CD4+ subsets.

Every bit of the isolated RNA underwent reverse transcription, so sequencing read expressed TCRB transcripts. Using immunoSEQ multiplex PCR, the repertoire was profiled, and TCRdb retains in-frame clones only, with some absent. The data hold hundreds of thousands of clones, with more than 12% observed a single time. This clone was recorded a few times. Its antigen remains unidentified. Germline CDR1 and CDR2: MNHEY and SMNVEV (reference sequence). The CDR3 runs to 14 residues. Trimming left V 8 bases short and J 7 bases short, with 18 bases between. The TCR sequence derives from a young man with type 1 diabetes. This chain connects TRBV27 to TRBJ1-5; tentative D call: TRBD1 (6 bases). Sequenced sample: naive CD4+ T cells from blood. The CDR3 spells CASGGRGVNQPQHF. The CDR3 DNA follows: TGTGCCAGCGGGGGAAGGGGGGTTAACCAGCCCCAGCATTTT.